This T cell receptor beta chain originates from a study of human T cells and chemical hapten exposure. About the study: Yields of TCR per sample differed, chiefly owing to small differences in pooled library volume.

MiXCR, run by TCRdb on the RACE reads, gives a single entry per CDR3 protein. This table has 96,000 or so distinct CDR3 sequences, 7.5% to 10% appearing once. Looked up from germline, CDR1 is MRHNA and CDR2 is SNTAGT. The CDR3 sequence is 13 residues long. The ends lost 5 bases at V and 3 bases at J; junction bases unmatched: 0. Time point denoted: patch test 2, 6 weeks after DPC sensitization. The treatment is: therapeutic diphenylcyclopropenone sensitization with weekly scalp DPC. Donation of samples came from alopecia patients who were 18 to 70 years old and suitable for DPC. This clonotype has at least ten counts.

Sequencing was performed on whole blood, taken in connection with sensitization to the hapten diphenylcyclopropenone (DPC). V gene TRBV6-4 combines with J gene TRBJ2-2; 7 positions agree with TRBD2. The origin of this receptor is a woman in her thirties or forties with alopecia areata. Some clones in this sample may be carry-over from other donors' samples. CDR3 residues: CASSSGDTGELFF. The DNA for the CDR3 is TGTGCCAGCAGTAGCGGGGACACCGGGGAGCTGTTTTTT.